A single sample gave rise to the 2 T cell receptor beta chains below, sequenced in a study of blood T cell repertoires in COVID-19. Measured with immunoSEQ multiplex PCR; TCRdb has only the in-frame clones, and not every one. This table has 150,000 to 200,000 clones, roughly 84% appearing once. Material: peripheral blood. These receptors came from a human donor with acute or convalescent COVID-19. The donor label of this sample is uncertain.

The chain has TRBV9 and TRBJ2-5, with 12 bases aligning to TRBD2. The length of the CDR3 is 18 residues. After removal of 4 bases from V and 2 bases from J, the junction contained 12 bases not matched to a gene. From germline, CDR1 is SGDLS and CDR2 YYNGEE. CDR3 sequence (DNA): TGTGCCAGCAGCCGACTAGCGGGAGACAGGGGATTTCAAGAGACCCAGTACTTC. It encodes CASSRLAGDRGFQETQYF. The full variable domain, rest sourced from reference TRBV9 and TRBJ2-5, is DSGVTQTPKHLITATGQRVTLRCSPRSGDLSVYWYQQSLDQGLQFLIQYYNGEERAKGNILERFSAQQFPDLHSELNLSSLELGDSALYFCASSRLAGDRGFQETQYFGPGTRLLVL.

J is TRBJ1-4 and V is TRBV19; no clear D. Germline V gives CDR1 LNHDA, CDR2 SQIVND (reference sequence). This CDR3 contains 13 residues. V was cut by 3 bases and J by 8 bases, with 10 bases left in between. The CDR3 sequence is CASSIVVPEKLFF. The CDR3 DNA reads TGTGCCAGTAGTATCGTCGTCCCCGAAAAACTGTTTTTT.